This TCR beta chain comes out of a study of T cell responses to AZD1222 COVID-19 vaccine. Libraries were prepared by immunoSEQ multiplex PCR; TCRdb keeps only in-frame clonotypes and omits some of them. The repertoire holds hundreds of thousands of clones, roughly 91% seen once, with about 1% in the top ten. Points from the study as a whole: In all cases, repertoires were sampled only after the peak T cell response. Spike was spanned by vaccine-associated CD4 TCRs, which were dominant at 160-218 and 743-854.

Germline V gene data show CDR1 as MDHEN and CDR2 as SYDVKM. This CDR3 region has 15 residues. Between the trimmed V and J ends, which lost 2 bases and 1 base, there was a span of 11 bases. On this clone: What it recognizes is unknown.

This clonotype was sampled from an adult in good health. The chain combines TRBV28 with TRBJ1-1; D is unclear. This material consisted of peripheral blood, taken on day 0 of MenACWY control vaccination. CDR3 loop: CASSLPPKTNTEAFF. CDR3 coding DNA: TGTGCCAGCAGTTTACCCCCAAAAACGAACACTGAAGCTTTCTTT.